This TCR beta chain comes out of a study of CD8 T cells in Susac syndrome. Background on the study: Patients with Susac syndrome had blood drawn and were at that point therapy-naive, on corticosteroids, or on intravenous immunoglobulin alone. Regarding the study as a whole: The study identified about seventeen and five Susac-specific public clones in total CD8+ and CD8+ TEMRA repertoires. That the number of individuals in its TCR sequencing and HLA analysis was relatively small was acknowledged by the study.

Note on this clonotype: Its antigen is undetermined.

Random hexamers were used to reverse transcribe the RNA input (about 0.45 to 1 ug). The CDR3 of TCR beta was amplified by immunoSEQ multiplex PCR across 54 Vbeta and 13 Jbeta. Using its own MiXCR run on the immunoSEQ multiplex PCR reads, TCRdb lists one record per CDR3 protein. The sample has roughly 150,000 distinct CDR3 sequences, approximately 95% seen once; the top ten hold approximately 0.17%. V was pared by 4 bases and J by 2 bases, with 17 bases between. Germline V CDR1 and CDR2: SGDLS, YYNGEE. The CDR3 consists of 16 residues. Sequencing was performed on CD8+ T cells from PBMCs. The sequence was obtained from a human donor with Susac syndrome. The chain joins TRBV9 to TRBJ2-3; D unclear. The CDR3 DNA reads TGTGCCAGCAGCAGGAGTTTTACACCTAACACAGATACGCAGTATTTT. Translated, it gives CASSRSFTPNTDTQYF.